This T cell receptor beta chain was recovered during a study of control samples from healthy donors and cancer patients. The J segment lost 9 bases and the V segment lost 0 bases, leaving 6 bases of the junction unmatched. The CDR3 runs 15 residues. Germline V gene sequence: CDR1 MGHRA, CDR2 YSYEKL. Profiling relied on immunoSEQ multiplex PCR, and the TCRdb table lists in-frame clones only, not all of them. The sample contains tens of thousands of clones, approximately 91% of which appear only once. Sequenced material: blood. This clonotype was obtained from a man aged 45-60 years in good health. The chain links TRBV4-1 to TRBJ2-1, with 9 bases aligning to TRBD2. CDR3 bases: TGCGCCAGCAGCCAAGACCCTAGCGGGGCTACTGAGCAGTTCTTC. Translating it yields CASSQDPSGATEQFF.